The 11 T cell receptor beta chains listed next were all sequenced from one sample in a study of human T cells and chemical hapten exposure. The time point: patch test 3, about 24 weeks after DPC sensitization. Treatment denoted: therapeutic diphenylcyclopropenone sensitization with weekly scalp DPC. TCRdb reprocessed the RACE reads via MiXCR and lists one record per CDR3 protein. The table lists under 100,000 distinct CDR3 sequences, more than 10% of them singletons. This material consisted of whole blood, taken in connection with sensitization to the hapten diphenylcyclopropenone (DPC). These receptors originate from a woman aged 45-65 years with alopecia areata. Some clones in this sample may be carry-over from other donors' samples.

Written as DNA, the CDR3 is TGTGCCAGCAGCGGAAGTTTCTCTGGGGCCAACGTCCTGACTTTC. Protein product: CASSGSFSGANVLTF. The chain combines TRBV11-2 with TRBJ2-6; no definite D call. Germline-derived CDR1 and CDR2 are SGHAT and FQNNGV. The CDR3 runs to 15 residues. V lost 5 bases and J 0 bases, leaving 8 bases between the germline ends.

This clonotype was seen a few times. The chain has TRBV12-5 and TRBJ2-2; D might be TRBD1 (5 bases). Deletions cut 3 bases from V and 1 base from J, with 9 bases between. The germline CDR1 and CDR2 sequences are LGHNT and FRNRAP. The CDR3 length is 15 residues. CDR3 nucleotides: TGTGCTAGTGGTTTAAGGCAGGGGAACACCGGGGAGCTGTTTTTT. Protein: CASGLRQGNTGELFF.

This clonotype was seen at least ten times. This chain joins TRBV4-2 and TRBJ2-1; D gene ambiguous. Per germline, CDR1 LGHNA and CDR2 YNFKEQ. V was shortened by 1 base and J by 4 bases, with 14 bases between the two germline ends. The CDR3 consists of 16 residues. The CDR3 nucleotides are TGTGCCAGCAGCCAAGGTCCCCAGAGTGGATACAATGAGCAGTTCTTC. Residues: CASSQGPQSGYNEQFF.

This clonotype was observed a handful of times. The CDR3 spells CASSLARDINYEQYF. The CDR3 nucleotides read TGTGCCAGCAGTTTGGCCCGGGACATAAACTACGAGCAGTACTTC. The chain uses TRBV6-5 and TRBJ2-7; D perhaps matches TRBD1 (6 bases). The CDR3 runs 15 residues. Germline CDR1 and CDR2: MNHEY and SVGAGI. With 4 bases removed from V and 3 bases from J, the gap between germline ends came to 16 bases.

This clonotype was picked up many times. CDR3 region: CASSPGTVSYEQYF. The CDR3 DNA follows: TGTGCCAGCAGCCCAGGGACGGTCTCCTACGAGCAGTACTTC. The V gene is TRBV11-1, the J gene TRBJ2-7, with D tentatively TRBD1 or TRBD2 (5 bases each). With 5 bases removed from V and 0 bases from J, the gap between germline ends came to 11 bases. Germline lookup yields CDR1 SGHAT and CDR2 FQDESV (reference sequence). This CDR3 is 14 amino acids long.

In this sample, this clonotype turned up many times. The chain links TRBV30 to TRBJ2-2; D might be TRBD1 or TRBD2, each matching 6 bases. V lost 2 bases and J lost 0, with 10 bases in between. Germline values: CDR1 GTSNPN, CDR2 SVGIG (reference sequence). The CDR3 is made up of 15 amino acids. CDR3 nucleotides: TGTGCCTGGAGTCTAAGGGGGGCGAACACCGGGGAGCTGTTTTTT. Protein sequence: CAWSLRGANTGELFF. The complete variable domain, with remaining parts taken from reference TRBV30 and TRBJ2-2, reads SQTIHQWPATLVQPVGSPLSLECTVEGTSNPNLYWYRQAAGRGLQLLFYSVGIGQISSEVPQNLSASRPQDRQFILSSKKLLLSDSGFYLCAWSLRGANTGELFFGEGSRLTVL.

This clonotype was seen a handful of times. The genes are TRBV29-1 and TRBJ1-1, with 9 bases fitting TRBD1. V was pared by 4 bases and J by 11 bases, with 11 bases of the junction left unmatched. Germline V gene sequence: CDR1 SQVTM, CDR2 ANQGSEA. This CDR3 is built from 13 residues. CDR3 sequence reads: CSVGTYRGREAFF. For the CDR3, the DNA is TGCAGCGTTGGGACCTACAGGGGGCGGGAGGCTTTCTTT.

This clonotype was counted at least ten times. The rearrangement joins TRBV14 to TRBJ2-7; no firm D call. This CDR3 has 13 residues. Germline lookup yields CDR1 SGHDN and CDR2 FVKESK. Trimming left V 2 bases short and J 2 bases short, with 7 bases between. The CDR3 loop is CASSQSQAYEQYF. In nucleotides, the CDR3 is TGTGCCAGCAGCCAAAGTCAGGCCTACGAGCAGTACTTC.

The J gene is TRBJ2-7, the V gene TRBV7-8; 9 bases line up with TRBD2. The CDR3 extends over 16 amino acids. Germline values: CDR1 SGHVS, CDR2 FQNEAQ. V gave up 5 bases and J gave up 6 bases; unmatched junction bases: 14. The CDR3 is CASSTIGAGGSGEQYF. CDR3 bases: TGTGCCAGCAGCACAATAGGAGCGGGAGGTTCTGGCGAGCAGTACTTC. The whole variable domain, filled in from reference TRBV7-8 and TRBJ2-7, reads GAGVSQSPRYKVAKRGQDVALRCDPISGHVSLFWYQQALGQGPEFLTYFQNEAQLDKSGLPSDRFFAERPEGSVSTLKIQRTQQEDSAVYLCASSTIGAGGSGEQYFGPGTRLTVT.

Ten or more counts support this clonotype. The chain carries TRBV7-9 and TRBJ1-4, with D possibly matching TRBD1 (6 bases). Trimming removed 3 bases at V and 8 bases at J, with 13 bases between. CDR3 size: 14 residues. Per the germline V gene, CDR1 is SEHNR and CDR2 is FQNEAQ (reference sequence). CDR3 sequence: CASSLGQGREKLFF. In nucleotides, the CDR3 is TGTGCCAGCAGCTTGGGGCAGGGGAGAGAAAAACTGTTTTTT.

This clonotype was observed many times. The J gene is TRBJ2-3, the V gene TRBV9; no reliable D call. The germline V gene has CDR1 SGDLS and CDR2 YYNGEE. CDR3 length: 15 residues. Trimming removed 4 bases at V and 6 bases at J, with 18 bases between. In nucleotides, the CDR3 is TGTGCCAGCAGCCAATCGACTCGCGTTGAGGATACGCAGTATTTT. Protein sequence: CASSQSTRVEDTQYF.